Listed here are 9 T cell receptor beta chains from one sample, sequenced in a study of identical twins. TCRdb re-called the 5' RACE reads through MiXCR, storing one row per CDR3 protein. The top ten hold about 0.25% of the sample, which has 1.5 million to 2 million distinct CDR3 sequences, about 30% seen once. Sequencing was carried out using cord blood. These receptors all come from a newborn girl in good health.

This sequence joins TRBV29-1 and TRBJ1-1; D not certain. Germline values: CDR1 SQVTM, CDR2 ANQGSEA. There are 12 residues in the CDR3. Trimming took off 4 bases at V and 1 base at J, with 7 bases between the two ends. CDR3 sequence (DNA): TGCAGCGTTGCCTCAGGGAACACTGAAGCTTTCTTT. The encoded protein is CSVASGNTEAFF.

In the case of this clonotype: One end of the junction is discordant with germline, which a read error may explain. V is TRBV20-1 and J is TRBJ1-6; TRBD1 is a possible D gene (5 bases). This CDR3 spans 13 amino acids. CDR1 and CDR2 from the germline V gene are DFQATT and SNEGSKA (reference sequence). The CDR3 sequence is CGQRGDLNSPPHF. Written as DNA, the CDR3 is TGCGGCCAGAGAGGGGACCTTAATTCACCCCCCCACTTT.

This chain uses TRBV6-5 with TRBJ2-3, with D unclear. The CDR3 runs 16 residues. From germline, CDR1 is MNHEY and CDR2 SVGAGI. Trimming took off 0 bases at V and 2 bases at J, with 12 bases between the two ends. CDR3 bases: TGTGCCAGCAGTTACTCCAAGGATCCCCTCACAGATACGCAGTATTTT. It codes for CASSYSKDPLTDTQYF.

This chain joins TRBV6-5 and TRBJ1-4; 9 positions match TRBD1. Germline V gives CDR1 MNHEY, CDR2 SVGAGI. The CDR3 loop spans 14 amino acids. J lost 7 bases, V lost 6 bases, and 6 bases had no gene match. The chain's CDR3 is CASRRDRETEKLFF. The CDR3 region has the DNA TGTGCCAGCAGACGGGACAGGGAGACTGAAAAACTGTTTTTT.

This clonotype showed up many times. The chain carries TRBV12-3 or TRBV12-4 and TRBJ2-1; D possibly corresponds to TRBD2 (6 bases). The CDR3 is made up of 12 amino acids. V lost 7 bases and J lost 4, with 8 bases in between. The CDR3, as DNA: TGTGCCAGCAACGCGGGGTACAATGAGCAGTTCTTC. Amino acid sequence: CASNAGYNEQFF.

The chain uses TRBV28 and TRBJ1-5; possibly TRBD1 for D (5 bases). This CDR3 has 15 amino acids. Germline loops: CDR1 MDHEN, CDR2 SYDVKM. The V gene lost 3 bases and the J gene lost 0 bases, with 9 bases spanning the gap. CDR3 sequence reads: CASSLGLNSNQPQHF. CDR3 DNA: TGTGCCAGCAGTTTGGGGCTGAATAGCAATCAGCCCCAGCATTTT.

This sequence joins TRBV20-1 and TRBJ1-2, with 9 bases matching TRBD1. The CDR3 totals 13 residues. V shed 4 bases and J 11 bases; nucleotides not matched to a gene: 11. Germline V gene sequence: CDR1 DFQATT, CDR2 SNEGSKA (reference sequence). CDR3 bases: TGCAGTGCTAACCTGGACAGGGGATGGGTGTACACCTTC. Its protein is CSANLDRGWVYTF.

The chain is built from TRBV2 and TRBJ2-5; D not certain. The J call is in doubt because the DNA end fits TRBJ2-7 better. There are 12 residues in the CDR3. In germline, CDR1 is SNHLY, CDR2 FYNNEI. The CDR3 here is CASNRYAYEQYF. The CDR3 coding sequence is TGTGCCAGCAATAGGTACGCCTACGAGCAGTACTTC.

This clonotype was seen more than once but under ten times. J is TRBJ2-7 and V is TRBV9, with D tentatively TRBD1 (7 bases). The CDR3 runs to 14 residues. Deletions cut 4 bases from V and 4 bases from J, with 15 bases between. In germline, CDR1 is SGDLS, CDR2 YYNGEE. The CDR3 DNA sequence: TGTGCCAGCAGCCCACAGACAGGGAGGTACGAGCAGTACTTC. Translated, it gives CASSPQTGRYEQYF.